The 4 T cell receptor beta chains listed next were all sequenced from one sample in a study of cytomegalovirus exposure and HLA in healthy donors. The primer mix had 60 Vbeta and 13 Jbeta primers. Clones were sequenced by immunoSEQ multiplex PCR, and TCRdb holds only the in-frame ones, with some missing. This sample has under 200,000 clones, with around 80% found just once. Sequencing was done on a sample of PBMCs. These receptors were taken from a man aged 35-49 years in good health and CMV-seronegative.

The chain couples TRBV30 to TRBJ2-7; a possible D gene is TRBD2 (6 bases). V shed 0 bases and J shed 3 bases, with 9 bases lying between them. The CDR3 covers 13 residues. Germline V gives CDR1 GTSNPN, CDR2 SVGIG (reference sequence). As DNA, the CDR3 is TGTGCCTGGAGTGTATCGGACTACTACGAGCAGTACTTC. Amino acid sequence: CAWSVSDYYEQYF. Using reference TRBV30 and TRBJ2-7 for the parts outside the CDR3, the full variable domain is SQTIHQWPATLVQPVGSPLSLECTVEGTSNPNLYWYRQAAGRGLQLLFYSVGIGQISSEVPQNLSASRPQDRQFILSSKKLLLSDSGFYLCAWSVSDYYEQYFGPGTRLTVT.

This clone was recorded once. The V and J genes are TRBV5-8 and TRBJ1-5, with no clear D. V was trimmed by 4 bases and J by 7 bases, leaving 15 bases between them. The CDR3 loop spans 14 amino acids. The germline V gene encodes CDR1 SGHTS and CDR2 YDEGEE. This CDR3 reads CASSPRTGIQPQHF. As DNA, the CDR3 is TGTGCCAGCAGCCCCCGGACTGGGATACAGCCCCAGCATTTT.

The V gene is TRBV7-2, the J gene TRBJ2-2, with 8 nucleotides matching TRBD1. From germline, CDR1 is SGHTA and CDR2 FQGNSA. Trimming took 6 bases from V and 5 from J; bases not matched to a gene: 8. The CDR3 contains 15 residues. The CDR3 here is CASRINRGRTGELFF. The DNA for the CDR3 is TGTGCCAGCAGAATAAACAGGGGGAGGACCGGGGAGCTGTTTTTT.

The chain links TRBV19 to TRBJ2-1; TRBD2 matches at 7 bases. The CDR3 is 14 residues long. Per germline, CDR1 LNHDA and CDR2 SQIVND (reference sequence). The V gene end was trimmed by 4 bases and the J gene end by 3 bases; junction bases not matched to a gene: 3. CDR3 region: CASSTLAGYNEQFF. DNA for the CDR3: TGTGCCAGTAGTACCTTAGCGGGCTACAATGAGCAGTTCTTC.